Described below is a single TCR beta chain sequence and its context. Its antigen is as yet unknown. Repertoires were generated with immunoSEQ multiplex PCR, while TCRdb's copy carries only in-frame clones and drops some. The table records 140,000 to 150,000 clones, about 93% of them present only once. This sample was included in a study of T cell responses to AZD1222 COVID-19 vaccine. Study-level findings and limits: No day 14 peak samples; only post-peak repertoires were characterized. There were vaccine-associated CD4 TCRs across spike, dominant at 160-218 and 743-854. Seropositive AZD1222 recipients at baseline numbered only five or six.

V lost 6 bases to trimming and J lost 0 bases, with 22 bases between them. The CDR3 is 17 amino acids. Germline CDR1 and CDR2: SGHRS and YFSETQ. V and J are TRBV5-1 and TRBJ2-7, with a tentative D call TRBD2 (6 bases). Sequencing used peripheral blood, obtained on day 0 of AZD1222 vaccination. The source of this sequence is an adult in good health. CDR3 in DNA: TGCGCCAGCAAACCAGACCCCGGGACTTTGGGCTCCTACGAGCAGTACTTC. Translated: CASKPDPGTLGSYEQYF. Full variable domain (missing parts from reference TRBV5-1 and TRBJ2-7): KAGVTQTPRYLIKTRGQQVTLSCSPISGHRSVSWYQQTPGQGLQFLFEYFSETQRNKGNFPGRFSGRQFSNSRSEMNVSTLELGDSALYLCASKPDPGTLGSYEQYFGPGTRLTVT.